This T cell receptor beta chain is from a study of T cell responses to AZD1222 COVID-19 vaccine (dated by TCRdb to about 2021). Study-wide context: TCR sequencing was performed for roughly 250 trial participants, of whom around 200 were given two doses of AZD1222 and 26 were given two doses of MenACWY control vaccine. Trial participants were enrolled into age subgroups of 18-55, 56-69 and 70-plus years, which contained 148, 28 and 57 TCR-sequenced participants, respectively. General conclusions and limits of the study: Spike-specific TCR breadth and depth rose significantly after two AZD1222 doses compared with day 0 and with MenACWY recipients. Only six or seven AZD1222 recipients were SARS-CoV-2 seropositive at baseline, limiting conclusions about previously exposed vaccinees. The whole spike protein was spanned by vaccine-associated CD4 TCRs, and dominant responses were seen in regions 160-218 and 743-854. Participants were mostly white British and included more females than males, and it was suggested by the authors that clonal diversity may have been underestimated. In the small 56-69-year group, the increase in depth fell short of significance, most likely because of low power. Reportedly, close to half of the unique spike-specific TCRs recognized epitopes lying outside the regions that are mutated in the B.1.351 and B.1.1.7 variants. Because no day 14 peak-response samples were available, repertoires were characterized only after the peak T cell response.

Points on this clone: Its specific antigen is unknown. Per-base qualities were not stored, and no clone one base away is much larger.

The CDR3 regions of human TCRbeta chains were analyzed by immunosequencing. In the original analysis: TCRs in the repertoires were compared against a reference library of SARS-CoV-2-specific TCRs that had been generated with the MIRA antigen-specificity platform. Breadth was defined as the fraction of unique TCRs that were SARS-CoV-2-associated, and depth was defined as the fraction of total T cells that were SARS-CoV-2-associated. Each spike-specific TCR was assigned to its reactive spike region and to a CD4 or CD8 class using the MIRA data. Log10-transformed breadth and depth values were compared by one-way ANOVA with Sidak's multiple comparisons tests. TCRdb re-hosts the immuneACCESS table, in-frame sequences only. Its copies lack some clones; in the studies checked, an unresolved V gene accounts for under half of them, and the cause for the rest is not known. V and J calls plus clone size are reproduced from that table; the DNA served to infer D and trimming. Across this sample there are 130,000 to 150,000 clones, with roughly 90% seen only once. The ten most abundant clones make up about 2% of the sample.

Via the germline V gene, CDR1 is MNHEY and CDR2 SVGAGI. Inclusive of the bounding cysteine and phenylalanine, the CDR3 is 13 residues long. Left in the record is the CDR3 DNA by itself, 39 bases read in frame from the first base. V loses 6 bases of germline sequence and J loses 5 bases, and the interval between the two ends is 13 bases. The time point label here, explained by the study, means: about 28 days (+/-7) after the second vaccine dose. AZD1222 recipients with second doses at about 4 weeks or about 12 weeks were pooled, because spike-specific TCR depth and breadth did not differ between schedules. Samples from vaccinated people were obtained from the UK trials COV001 and COV002, which included a single-blind randomized controlled phase 2/3 trial of AZD1222 (ChAdOx1 nCoV-19) in healthy adults. For TCRbeta chain sequencing, PBMC samples were collected from trial participants at day 0 and at day 28 after the second dose.

This specimen consisted of peripheral blood, obtained 28 days after the second AZD1222 dose. The receptor comes from an adult who received the AZD1222 COVID-19 vaccine. The chain is assembled from TRBV6-5 and TRBJ1-1; no D segment can be confidently identified. The CDR3 sequence is CASSPHPETEAFF. The DNA reads TGTGCCAGCAGCCCCCACCCGGAGACTGAAGCTTTCTTT.